One and the same sample provided the 4 T cell receptor beta chains below, sequenced in a study of T cell changes during pregnancy in multiple sclerosis. Sequenced by immunoSEQ multiplex PCR; TCRdb stores in-frame clones only, minus some. This table holds some 120,000 clones, about 96% found once. The sample here was peripheral blood, taken after pregnancy. The receptors shown here come from a female donor with multiple sclerosis, enrolled in a pregnancy study.

The chain employs TRBV11-2 and TRBJ2-7; TRBD2 agrees at 13 bases. CDR3 length equals 17 residues. Trimming took 4 bases from V and 0 from J; bases not matched to a gene: 6. Per the germline V gene, CDR1 is SGHAT and CDR2 is FQNNGV. The CDR3 nucleotides read TGTGCCAGCAGCTCTCCAAGGACTAGCGGGAGCTCCTACGAGCAGTACTTC. Amino acids: CASSSPRTSGSSYEQYF.

V gene TRBV5-1 combines with J gene TRBJ2-6; 7 bases agree with TRBD1. Trimming at V came to 0 bases and at J to 0 bases, leaving 9 bases not matched to a gene. CDR3 length: 19 amino acids. CDR1 and CDR2 (germline): SGHRS, YFSETQ. CDR3 sequence: CASSLEARGLGSGANVLTF. The CDR3 DNA sequence: TGCGCCAGCAGCTTGGAAGCCAGGGGGTTGGGCTCTGGGGCCAACGTCCTGACTTTC.

A single count supports this clone. The rearrangement joins TRBV5-1 to TRBJ2-5, with 9 bases lining up with TRBD1. The CDR3 is 14 residues long. CDR1 and CDR2 from the germline V gene are SGHRS and YFSETQ. Trimming at V came to 3 bases and at J to 6 bases, leaving 6 bases not matched to a gene. In nucleotides, the CDR3 is TGCGCCAGCAGCTCCACAGGGGGCGCACAGACCCAGTACTTC. Protein product: CASSSTGGAQTQYF.

The chain joins TRBV19 to TRBJ2-1, with 10 bases fitting TRBD1. V was clipped by 6 bases and J by 5 bases; unmatched bases: 7. The CDR3 is 15 residues long. Per germline, CDR1 LNHDA and CDR2 SQIVND (reference sequence). The CDR3 nucleotides are TGTGCCAGTAGCCTGACAGGGGGCAAGGACAATGAGCAGTTCTTC. The encoded protein is CASSLTGGKDNEQFF.